The rows below give T cell receptor beta chains drawn from one sample of a study of blood T cells in healthy people across ages. TCRdb reprocessed the 5' RACE reads via MiXCR and lists one record per CDR3 protein. The sample lists fewer than 800,000 distinct CDR3 sequences, roughly 25% seen once, with roughly a tenth in the top ten. The same data also contributed to another study, on T cells of mothers and their children.

Input material: blood. Receptor source: a boy aged 10-17 years in good health. Each CDR3 is given with its conserved first and last residue. The D gene is left open where the match is weak. Size is omitted from some rows. Given values are once, few, many or a class for expanded clones.

.	.	TRBV7-2	TRBJ2-1	TGTGCCAGCAGCTCCGCCCGGGACGAACAGTTCTTC	CASSSARDEQFF
TRBD1	few	TRBV13	TRBJ2-7	TGTGCCAGCAGGGGACACAGGGGTGAACGGTTCTTC	CASRGHRGERFF
TRBD1	few	TRBV7-9	TRBJ1-1	TGTGCCAGCAGCTTAGCGACAGGGGAGAACACTGAAGCTTTCTTT	CASSLATGENTEAFF
.	.	TRBV5-6	TRBJ2-2	TGTGCCACCATCGGAGGAGATGACGGGGAGCCGTTTTTT	CATIGGDDGEPFF
.	.	TRBV27	TRBJ2-1	TGTGCCAGCAGTTTATCAATACAGACCACCTACAATGAGCAGTTCTTC	CASSLSIQTTYNEQFF
.	.	TRBV24-1	TRBJ1-2	TGTGCCACCAGTGATTCCTCCGAAAATGGCTACACCTTC	CATSDSSENGYTF
.	.	TRBV6-5	TRBJ2-1	TGTGCCAGCAGCGCAGGGGTTGACAATGAGCAGTTCTTC	CASSAGVDNEQFF
.	.	TRBV28	TRBJ1-2	TGTGCCAGCAGGGAAGGGTGTGGGGGCTACACCTTC	CASREGCGGYTF
.	few	TRBV9	TRBJ2-7	TGTGCCAGCAGTTCCGACATGTCCTACGAGCAGTACTTC	CASSSDMSYEQYF
TRBD2	.	TRBV12-3/TRBV12-4	TRBJ2-3	TGTGCCAGCAGTTCCTTGGCGGGAGGGCCGGGGGATACGCAGTATTTT	CASSSLAGGPGDTQYF
.	.	TRBV29-1	TRBJ2-1	TGCAGCGCTAGGAGGAGCCATGAGCAGTTCTTC	CSARRSHEQFF
.	.	TRBV28	TRBJ2-5	TGTGCCAGCAAAGGCAGAGCTCGAGAGACCCAGTACTTC	CASKGRARETQYF
.	few	TRBV11-2	TRBJ1-1	TGTGCCAGCAGCGACGACTTGAGTCTCCCGAACACTGAAGCTTTCTTT	CASSDDLSLPNTEAFF
.	.	TRBV29-1	TRBJ1-2	TGCAGCGTTGAAGATGAAATAAAGCCTCCTTGGGGCTATGGCTACACCTTC	CSVEDEIKPPWGYGYTF
.	.	TRBV5-6	TRBJ2-5	TGTGCCAGCAGCTTCTTGGGTACGGCAGCTCAAGAGACCCAGTACTTC	CASSFLGTAAQETQYF
.	.	TRBV2	TRBJ1-2	TGTGCCAGCAGTGGGGCAAACTATGGCTACACCTTC	CASSGANYGYTF
.	few	TRBV7-3	TRBJ2-3	TGTGCCAGCAGCTTAGAGGGCAAATTCACAGATACGCAGTATTTT	CASSLEGKFTDTQYF
TRBD2	.	TRBV29-1	TRBJ2-1	TGCAGCGTCCACAGGGGGTTCGGGACTAGCGGGATAAGGGGGTCCTACAATGAGCAGTTCTTC	CSVHRGFGTSGIRGSYNEQFF
.	.	TRBV5-1	TRBJ2-1	TGCGCCAGCAGCCTGGGATCCTGGGACAATGAGCAGTTCTTC	CASSLGSWDNEQFF